These 30 T cell receptor beta chains were all obtained from the same sample, sequenced in a study of tumor-infiltrating lymphocytes in primary liver carcinoma. Researchers generated TCR beta cDNA from roughly 520 ng of total RNA, relying on a constant-region primer. Modified slightly, ARM-PCR produced TCR beta libraries over three nested multiplex PCR rounds. In the first two PCR rounds, TRBV1-TRBV30 forward primers were paired with a C-beta reverse primer, and each round lasted 10 cycles. TCRdb itself ran the multiplex PCR reads through MiXCR, one entry per CDR3 protein. This table holds almost 200,000 distinct CDR3 sequences, 65% found once. The researchers obtained blood RNA from unsorted whole blood and also extracted germline DNA. The sequencing sample was made of peripheral blood. These receptors were taken from a woman in her sixties or seventies with primary liver carcinoma and hepatitis B virus infection.

The chain uses TRBV5-1 and TRBJ2-7; D gene ambiguous. The CDR3 length is 15 residues. Per the germline V gene, CDR1 is SGHRS and CDR2 is YFSETQ. V gave up 0 bases and J gave up 4 bases, with 14 bases separating them. The CDR3 nucleotides are TGCGCCAGCAGCTTGGAGGCACTTGGATTTTACGAGCAGTACTTC. Translating it yields CASSLEALGFYEQYF.

This clonotype was seen a few times. The conserved phenylalanine or tryptophan normally closing the CDR3 is absent here, so this likely arose from a read error. This rearrangement joins TRBV11-2 to TRBJ2-7; maybe TRBD2 (5 bases). The germline CDR1 and CDR2 sequences are SGHAT and FQNNGV. Trimming pared 2 bases from V and 4 bases from J, leaving 15 bases between. The CDR3 sequence is 15 residues long. This CDR3 is CASSLSWSGSYEQYL. Here the CDR3 DNA reads TGTGCCAGCAGCTTAAGCTGGAGCGGCTCATACGAGCAGTACCTC.

With respect to this clonotype: Possible read error: a much larger clone is one base away. In this CDR3 the conserved last residue, phenylalanine or tryptophan, is missing, so a read error is likely. The chain links TRBV6-1 to TRBJ2-1, with D perhaps being TRBD1 or TRBD2 (5 bases each). The CDR3 extends over 16 amino acids. Trimming took off 2 bases at V and 3 bases at J, with 14 bases between the two ends. Germline assignment: CDR1 MNHNS and CDR2 SASEGT. In nucleotides, the CDR3 is TGTGCCAGCAGTGAATTTGGGGGTCTCAGCTACAATGAGCAGTTCCTC. This gives the protein CASSEFGGLSYNEQFL.

Remarks on this clonotype: One end of the junction is discordant with germline, which a read error may explain. The rearrangement links TRBV10-3 to TRBJ2-5, with D unclear. The CDR3 runs to 14 residues. Germline V gene lookup returns CDR1 ENHRY and CDR2 SYGVKD. This CDR3 is CAISESAARETKYF. The DNA of the CDR3 is TGTGCCATCAGTGAGTCGGCAGCCCGAGAGACCAAGTACTTC.

This sequence joins TRBV7-8 and TRBJ2-1; 9 bases agree with TRBD2. Per the germline V gene, CDR1 is SGHVS and CDR2 is FQNEAQ. This CDR3 is 16 amino acids long. V dropped 1 base and J dropped 10; count of bases not matched to a gene: 11. This CDR3 is CASSLELAGSWEEQFF. The CDR3 region has the DNA TGTGCCAGCAGCTTAGAGCTAGCGGGATCCTGGGAAGAGCAGTTCTTC.

As to this clonotype: Compared with germline, one end of the junction differs, possibly owing to a read error. V is TRBV11-3 and J is TRBJ2-7; 8 positions agree with TRBD1. Germline V lookup: CDR1 SGHNT, CDR2 YENEEA. The CDR3 consists of 15 residues. CDR3 sequence: CASSPGAGGNYEQYF. In nucleotides, the CDR3 is TGTGCCAGCAGCCCCGGGGCAGGGGGCAATTACGAACAGTACTTC.

A remark on this clonotype: A junction boundary mismatches the germline segment, possibly from a read error. The chain joins TRBV6-1 to TRBJ2-5; D uncertain. This CDR3 has 15 residues. The germline CDR1 and CDR2 sequences are MNHNS and SASEGT. The CDR3 reads CTSSEALFLEETQYF. CDR3 nucleotides: TGTACCAGCAGTGAAGCGTTGTTTCTAGAGGAGACCCAGTACTTC.

A word on this clonotype: This could be a read error, since a much larger clone is one nucleotide away. This sequence joins TRBV5-4 and TRBJ2-1; tentative D call: TRBD2 (6 bases). Per the germline V gene, CDR1 is SGHNT and CDR2 is YYREEE (reference sequence). CDR3 size: 16 residues. The CDR3 coding sequence is TGTACCAGCAGCTCTTTAGGGCGGGACTCCTACAATGAGCAGTTCTTC. Translated, it gives CTSSSLGRDSYNEQFF.

The chain is built from TRBV6-5 and TRBJ2-1; 7 positions agree with TRBD2. Germline lookup yields CDR1 MNHEY and CDR2 SVGAGI. Unmatched junction bases numbered 12, after V lost 6 bases and J lost 10 bases. CDR3 length: 14 amino acids. DNA for the CDR3: TGTGCCAGCAGCCCCCCGACGGGAGGACGCGAGCAGTTCTTC. This translates into CASSPPTGGREQFF.

Comment on this clonotype: A junction end diverges from the germline sequence, so it may reflect a read error. The chain joins TRBV4-1 to TRBJ2-5, with D tentatively TRBD2 (5 bases). This CDR3 has 15 amino acids. Germline values: CDR1 MGHRA, CDR2 YSYEKL. CDR3 bases: TGCGCCAGCAGCCAATCGATCGGGGAGCGAGAGACTCAGTACTTC. Translation gives CASSQSIGERETQYF.

The chain carries TRBV6-6 and TRBJ2-7; 8 bases align to TRBD2. The V and J ends lost 2 bases and 5 bases, in that order; junction bases with no gene match: 11. The CDR3 sequence is 16 residues long. CDR1 is MNHNY, CDR2 SVGAGI, per germline (reference sequence). The DNA of the CDR3 is TGTGCCAGCAGTTACAGAGGGGCCAGCGGGAGAAACGAGCAGTACTTC. It is translated as CASSYRGASGRNEQYF.

Concerning this clonotype itself: The junction departs from the called germline gene at one end, perhaps through a read error. The chain is built from TRBV6-6 and TRBJ2-5; the D call may be TRBD1 or TRBD2 (5 bases each). Germline V gives CDR1 MNHNY, CDR2 SVGAGI (reference sequence). The CDR3 totals 13 residues. The CDR3 DNA is TGTCCCAGCAGTCAAGACTATGGTGGGACCAAGTACTTC. This translates into CPSSQDYGGTKYF.

V and J are TRBV4-1 and TRBJ2-1; D may be TRBD2 (7 bases). V was pared by 3 bases and J by 5 bases, with 20 bases between. CDR3 size: 17 residues. Germline V lookup: CDR1 MGHRA, CDR2 YSYEKL. DNA of the CDR3: TGCGCCAGCAGCCAGGTTATTACAGGGAGGGGACACAATGAGCAGTTCTTC. Translation gives CASSQVITGRGHNEQFF.

This clonotype was seen more than once but under ten times. The chain links TRBV5-1 to TRBJ2-7, with D possibly being TRBD1 or TRBD2 (5 bases each). The germline gives CDR1 SGHRS, CDR2 YFSETQ. The germline V and J ends were trimmed by 4 bases and 6 bases, with 20 bases remaining between them. The CDR3 spans 15 residues. DNA of the CDR3: TGCGCCAGCAGCATACCCGGGACCAGGTTTCTCGAGCAGTACTTC. This codes for CASSIPGTRFLEQYF. Full variable domain (rest looked up from reference TRBV5-1 and TRBJ2-7): KAGVTQTPRYLIKTRGQQVTLSCSPISGHRSVSWYQQTPGQGLQFLFEYFSETQRNKGNFPGRFSGRQFSNSRSEMNVSTLELGDSALYLCASSIPGTRFLEQYFGPGTRLTVT.

A few counts support this clonotype. Mismatch with germline at one junction end may stem from a read error. Here the CDR3 reads CASSVAGGPGTGELFF. The CDR3 region has the DNA TGTGCCAGCAGCGTAGCGGGAGGGCCGGGGACCGGGGAGCTGTTTTTT. V usage is TRBV7-8 and J usage is TRBJ2-2; TRBD2 aligns across 11 bases. Germline V gene lookup returns CDR1 SGHVS and CDR2 FQNEAQ. The CDR3 is 16 amino acids.

This clonotype was observed at least ten times. J is TRBJ2-7 and V is TRBV6-1, with D perhaps TRBD2 (6 bases). This CDR3 contains 15 residues. V lost 6 bases to trimming and J lost 6 bases, with 21 bases between them. CDR1 is MNHNS, CDR2 SASEGT, per germline. The CDR3 nucleotides are TGTGCCAGCAGGGGCGGGCGGGGAGTAAGGATCGAGCAGTACTTC. It encodes CASRGGRGVRIEQYF.

This clonotype was seen at least ten times. J is TRBJ2-3 and V is TRBV11-2; 13 bases are a match to TRBD2. The germline V gene has CDR1 SGHAT and CDR2 FQNNGV. This CDR3 is 17 amino acids long. J lost 2 bases, V lost 3 bases, and 5 bases had no gene match. CDR3 protein: CASSFLLAGGHTDTQYF. CDR3 DNA: TGTGCCAGCAGCTTTTTACTAGCGGGAGGGCACACAGATACGCAGTATTTT.

This clonotype was seen a few times. The chain combines TRBV28 with TRBJ2-7, with TRBD2 identical over 11 bases. This CDR3 has 17 residues. The junction had 17 bases not matched to a gene; V was cut back by 6 bases and J by 7 bases. Germline V gene lookup returns CDR1 MDHEN and CDR2 SYDVKM. CDR3 amino acids: CASRHRGRTSGPQEQYF. CDR3 nucleotides: TGTGCCAGCAGGCACCGCGGTAGGACTAGCGGGCCCCAAGAGCAGTACTTC.

The rearrangement joins TRBV28 to TRBJ2-1; the match to TRBD2 covers 7 bases. V trimming: 7 bases; J trimming: 3 bases; junction bases outside the gene matches: 9. The CDR3 is 15 amino acids. CDR1 and CDR2 from the germline V gene are MDHEN and SYDVKM. The CDR3 nucleotides read TGTGCCAGCACTCCCAGCGGCGGGGGCTACAATGAGCAGTTCTTC. This gives the protein CASTPSGGGYNEQFF.

A remark on this clonotype: The conserved phenylalanine or tryptophan normally closing the CDR3 is absent here, so this likely arose from a read error. The chain is built from TRBV5-6 and TRBJ2-1; possibly TRBD2 for D (5 bases). There are 15 residues in the CDR3. V gave up 2 bases and J gave up 2 bases, with 11 bases separating them. Germline V CDR1 and CDR2: SGHDT, YYEEEE. The CDR3 here is CASSFGERAYNEQFY. Written as DNA, the CDR3 is TGTGCCAGCAGCTTCGGGGAAAGGGCCTACAATGAGCAGTTCTAC.

V gene TRBV5-6 combines with J gene TRBJ1-2; 7 bases match TRBD1. Losses at the gene ends were 8 bases for V and 3 bases for J; bases not matched to a gene: 10. CDR3 length equals 14 residues. The germline CDR1 and CDR2 sequences are SGHDT and YYEEEE. The CDR3 coding sequence is TGTGCCAGGAGCCGACAGGGACCCCACTATGGCTACACCTTC. This translates into CARSRQGPHYGYTF.

This clonotype was seen a few times. This sequence joins TRBV6-1 and TRBJ1-2; D perhaps matches TRBD1 (5 bases). The V end lost 8 bases, the J end lost 4 bases, and 8 bases lay between the germline ends. Germline V gene sequence: CDR1 MNHNS, CDR2 SASEGT. The CDR3 is 11 residues long. CDR3 nucleotide sequence: TGTGCCAGCTCGGGACCCTATGGCTACACCTTC. Protein product: CASSGPYGYTF.

Remarks on this clonotype: A much larger clone sits a single nucleotide away, making a read error possible. This sequence joins TRBV29-1 and TRBJ1-1, with no clear D. V lost 7 bases and J 5 bases, leaving 14 bases between the germline ends. The CDR3 is 12 residues long. Per the germline V gene, CDR1 is SQVTM and CDR2 is ANQGSEA. Here the CDR3 DNA reads TGCAGCGACCAAAGGTCTGGGACTGAAGCTTTCTTT. It specifies CSDQRSGTEAFF.

As to this clonotype: A much larger clone lies a single base off, so this may be a read error. The chain links TRBV4-1 to TRBJ2-1; 8 nucleotides line up with TRBD2. Per the germline V gene, CDR1 is MGHRA and CDR2 is YSYEKL. The J segment lost 4 bases and the V segment lost 3 bases, leaving 8 bases of the junction unmatched. The CDR3 length is 16 residues. The CDR3 DNA follows: TGCGCCAGCAGCCATGCGGGAGGCCCGAGGTACAATGAGCAGTTCTTC. Translating it yields CASSHAGGPRYNEQFF.

Notes on this clonotype: One junction end disagrees with the germline gene, perhaps due to a read error. The gene calls are TRBV11-2 and TRBJ2-1; D is perhaps TRBD1 (5 bases). The CDR3 consists of 15 residues. Looked up from germline, CDR1 is SGHAT and CDR2 is FQNNGV. CDR3 nucleotide sequence: TGTGCCAGTAGCTTAGGGGCCCTCTCCTACAATGAGCGGTTCTTC. Its protein is CASSLGALSYNERFF.

The CDR3 bases are TGTGCCAGCAGTGAAGGCCTTGGACCACCCCTGTACCAAGAGACCCAGTACTTC. It yields the protein CASSEGLGPPLYQETQYF. The rearrangement links TRBV6-1 to TRBJ2-5; D gene uncertain. The germline V and J ends were trimmed by 1 base and 0 bases, with 18 bases remaining between them. The CDR3 has 18 amino acids. CDR1 is MNHNS and CDR2 is SASEGT in the germline V gene.

The rearrangement joins TRBV11-2 to TRBJ2-1; TRBD1 is a possible D gene (5 bases). CDR3 length: 20 amino acids. Germline CDR1 SGHAT, CDR2 FQNNGV. Trimming took off 2 bases at V and 8 bases at J, with 31 bases between the two ends. The CDR3 region has the DNA TGTGCCAGCAGCTTATCTGTTCCGACAGTGAATGGGCTGCGGTATGATGAGCAGTTCTTC. Translating it yields CASSLSVPTVNGLRYDEQFF.

This clonotype was seen only a few times. A clone one base away is much larger, so this may be a read error. The J gene is TRBJ1-5, the V gene TRBV29-1; D unresolved. V was trimmed by 4 bases and J by 4 bases, leaving 8 bases between them. CDR1 is SQVTM, CDR2 ANQGSEA, per germline. The CDR3 contains 12 residues. The CDR3 DNA follows: TGCAGCGTTGGGATAGGGAATCAGCCCCAGCATTTT. It specifies CSVGIGNQPQHF. Full variable domain (outside the CDR3, taken from reference TRBV29-1 and TRBJ1-5): SAVISQKPSRDICQRGTSLTIQCQVDSQVTMMFWYRQQPGQSLTLIATANQGSEATYESGFVIDKFPISRPNLTFSTLTVSNMSPEDSSIYLCSVGIGNQPQHFGDGTRLSIL.

This clonotype was seen many times. The genes are TRBV11-2 and TRBJ1-2; D possibly corresponds to TRBD1 (6 bases). The V gene lost 4 bases and the J gene lost 8 bases, with 8 bases spanning the gap. CDR3 length: 11 amino acids. CDR1 SGHAT and CDR2 FQNNGV come from the germline V gene. DNA for the CDR3: TGTGCCAGCAGCTGGGGGGCCGGCTACACCTTC. Translation: CASSWGAGYTF.

With respect to this clonotype: Just one base apart from a much larger clone, this may be a read error. The rearrangement links TRBV4-1 to TRBJ1-3, with D uncertain. The CDR3 totals 14 residues. Germline loops: CDR1 MGHRA, CDR2 YSYEKL. CDR3 DNA sequence: TGCGCCAGCAGCCAAGGGCCAGACCAAAACACCTTATATTTT. Amino acid sequence: CASSQGPDQNTLYF.